The subject of this entry is one TCR beta chain. Antigen unknown. Deletions cut 6 bases from V and 4 bases from J, with 12 bases between. Germline-derived CDR1 and CDR2 are MNHNY and SVGAGI (reference sequence). The CDR3 sequence is 14 residues long. The record originates from a study of STAT5B mutations in CD4+ large granular lymphocyte leukemia. The study's findings and limits: Approximately 25% of private leukemic clonotypes occurred rarely in other patients' non-leukemic repertoires.

The assay was immunoSEQ multiplex PCR, and TCRdb's table has in-frame clones only and misses some. There are around 25,000 clones in the sample; roughly 78% occur only once, and 0.55% to 0.75% lies in the top ten. The material sequenced was CD4+ T cells from blood buffy coats. The V call is TRBV6-6, the J call TRBJ1-4, with unresolved D. This clonotype originated in a human donor in good health. The CDR3 region is CASRIDGFNEKLFF. In DNA, the CDR3 is TGTGCCAGCAGGATAGACGGATTTAATGAAAAACTGTTTTTT.